This record looks at one T cell receptor (beta chain) sequence and its context. What it binds is unknown. The record originates from a study of cytomegalovirus exposure and HLA in healthy donors. Turning to the study itself: Across more than 350 genotyped donors, around 82% landed in the Caucasian-associated ancestry cluster. Study-level points and caveats: Donors were assumed by presence/absence analyses to have roughly uniform sequencing depth.

Use of 60 Vbeta and 13 Jbeta primers characterized the PCR. Using immunoSEQ multiplex PCR, the repertoire was profiled, and TCRdb retains in-frame clones only, with some absent. This sample has 150,000 to 200,000 clones, with roughly 85% found just once. The germline V gene encodes CDR1 SNHLY and CDR2 FYNNEI. The CDR3 consists of 14 residues. V was shortened by 2 bases and J by 4 bases, with 12 bases between the two germline ends. What was sequenced was PBMCs. The chain has TRBV2 and TRBJ2-7; TRBD1 is a possible D gene (6 bases). This TCR derives from a woman between 45 and 60 years old in good health and CMV-seropositive. The chain's CDR3 is CASSEQGRIYEQYF. CDR3 coding DNA: TGTGCCAGCAGTGAACAGGGGAGAATTTACGAGCAGTACTTC.